These T cell receptor beta chains were read from a single sample in a study of breast tumors, draining lymph nodes, adjacent tissues. MiXCR, run by TCRdb on the multiplex PCR reads, gives a single entry per CDR3 protein. The sample records some 200,000 distinct CDR3 sequences, 25% to 40% being singletons. Sequences were obtained from axillary lymph node tissue. These receptors came from a female donor with breast cancer. Some clones in this sample may be carry-over from other donors' samples. Both conserved end residues are part of each CDR3. D genes are given only for firm matches. Size tells how often a clone was seen (once, few, many) or the class of an expanded clone, and some rows leave it out.

D gene,clone size,J gene,V gene,CDR3 protein,CDR3 DNA
TRBD1,NA,TRBJ2-7,TRBV20-1,CSARVGTGEGYEQYF,TGCAGTGCTAGAGTGGGGACAGGGGAGGGGTACGAGCAGTACTTC
NA,many,TRBJ2-2,TRBV5-5,CASSIYRIPSEELFF,TGTGCCAGCAGCATCTACAGGATCCCCAGCGAGGAGCTGTTTTTT
NA,few,TRBJ1-2,TRBV6-1,CASSEFFRTVINYGYTF,TGTGCCAGCAGTGAATTCTTCCGGACGGTGATAAACTATGGCTACACCTTC
NA,once,TRBJ2-7,TRBV20-1,CSAKGEAYEQYF,TGCAGCGCCAAAGGGGAAGCCTACGAGCAGTACTTC
TRBD2,many,TRBJ2-5,TRBV2,CASSEEGGETQYF,TGTGCCAGCAGTGAAGAGGGAGGGGAGACCCAGTACTTC
NA,NA,TRBJ2-3,TRBV25-1,CATKAGIADTQYF,TGTGCCACCAAGGCAGGGATAGCAGATACGCAGTATTTT
TRBD1,many,TRBJ2-7,TRBV19,CASSPRDSFSYEQYF,TGTGCCAGTAGCCCCCGGGACAGCTTCTCCTACGAGCAGTACTTC
TRBD1,many,TRBJ2-3,TRBV6-2/TRBV6-3,CASSRDRGSLTDTQYF,TGTGCCAGCAGCCGGGACAGGGGGAGCCTCACAGATACGCAGTATTTT
TRBD1,many,TRBJ2-7,TRBV30,CAWRQGALYEQYF,TGTGCCTGGAGACAGGGGGCGCTGTACGAGCAGTACTTC
TRBD2,many,TRBJ2-5,TRBV7-8,CASSFSLSRGTLQETQYF,TGTGCCAGCAGCTTTTCGCTCTCGCGGGGGACCCTACAAGAGACCCAGTACTTC
TRBD2,many,TRBJ2-3,TRBV9,CASSVGSGGTDTQYF,TGTGCCAGCAGCGTAGGGAGCGGGGGCACAGATACGCAGTATTTT
NA,NA,TRBJ1-1,TRBV20-1,CSAREPGMNTEAFF,TGCAGTGCTAGAGAGCCGGGCATGAACACTGAAGCTTTCTTT
NA,many,TRBJ1-2,TRBV18,CASSAQNGPGSYTF,TGTGCCAGCTCTGCCCAAAATGGGCCTGGAAGCTACACCTTC
TRBD1,many,TRBJ2-1,TRBV20-1,CSAWDRPRNEQFF,TGCAGTGCCTGGGACAGGCCGCGCAATGAGCAGTTCTTC
NA,many,TRBJ2-3,TRBV3-1,CASSQVNGVTQYF,TGTGCCAGCAGCCAAGTCAACGGTGTTACGCAGTATTTT
NA,few,TRBJ2-1,TRBV6-2/TRBV6-3,CAPPRSRGSNEQFF,TGTGCCCCCCCTCGAAGCAGGGGTTCGAATGAGCAGTTCTTC
NA,medium-sized,TRBJ2-3,TRBV24-1,CATSDPGAGEGTDTQYF,TGTGCCACCAGTGATCCCGGGGCAGGGGAAGGCACAGATACGCAGTATTTT
TRBD2,NA,TRBJ2-7,TRBV6-2/TRBV6-3,CASRHAGGGGQYF,TGTGCCAGCCGACACGCGGGAGGGGGCGGGCAGTACTTC
NA,once,TRBJ2-1,TRBV11-2,CASSLERGPQFF,TGTGCCAGCAGCTTAGAGAGGGGTCCGCAGTTCTTC
NA,many,TRBJ1-2,TRBV7-8,CASSLEIGNGYTF,TGTGCCAGCAGCTTAGAAATCGGTAATGGCTACACCTTC
NA,many,TRBJ2-1,TRBV20-1,CSARDPRGNSYNEQFF,TGCAGTGCTAGAGATCCCCGCGGGAACTCCTACAATGAGCAGTTCTTC
NA,NA,TRBJ1-6,TRBV29-1,CSGATEGADHDSPLHF,TGCAGCGGTGCTACAGAGGGCGCTGACCATGATTCACCCCTCCACTTT
TRBD1,NA,TRBJ1-2,TRBV5-6,CASSLDRDSQYGYTF,TGTGCCAGCAGCTTGGACCGGGACAGTCAATATGGCTACACCTTC
TRBD2,many,TRBJ2-1,TRBV7-8,CASSSRGGRLNEQFF,TGTGCCAGCAGCTCCCGGGGCGGGAGGTTAAATGAGCAGTTCTTC
TRBD1,NA,TRBJ1-1,TRBV19,CASMLDRGLFTEAFF,TGTGCCAGTATGCTGGACAGGGGGCTGTTCACTGAAGCTTTCTTT
NA,NA,TRBJ2-1,TRBV14,CASSQSRTNFDERFF,TGTGCCAGCAGCCAATCTAGGACAAATTTTGATGAGCGGTTCTTC
NA,many,TRBJ1-6,TRBV5-1,CASSSGSPPLHF,TGCGCCAGCAGTTCGGGTTCGCCACCCCTCCACTTT
NA,many,TRBJ2-2,TRBV6-6,CASSYVVVGAGELFF,TGTGCCAGCAGTTACGTTGTAGTTGGGGCCGGGGAGCTGTTTTTT
TRBD1,few,TRBJ1-2,TRBV5-8,CASSSPGQGAGYTF,TGTGCCAGCAGCTCCCCGGGACAGGGGGCAGGCTACACCTTC